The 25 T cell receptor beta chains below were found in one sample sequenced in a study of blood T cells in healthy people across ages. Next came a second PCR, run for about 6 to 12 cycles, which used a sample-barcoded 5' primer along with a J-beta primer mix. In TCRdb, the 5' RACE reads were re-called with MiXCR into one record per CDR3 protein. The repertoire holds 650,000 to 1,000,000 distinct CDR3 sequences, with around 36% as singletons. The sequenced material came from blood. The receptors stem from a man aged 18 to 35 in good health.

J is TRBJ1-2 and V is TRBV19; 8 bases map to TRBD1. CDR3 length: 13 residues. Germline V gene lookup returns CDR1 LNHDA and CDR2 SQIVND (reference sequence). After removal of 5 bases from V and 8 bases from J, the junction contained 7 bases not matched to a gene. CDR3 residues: CASSGRTGQGYTF. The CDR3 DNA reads TGTGCCAGTAGTGGACGGACAGGGCAGGGCTACACCTTC.

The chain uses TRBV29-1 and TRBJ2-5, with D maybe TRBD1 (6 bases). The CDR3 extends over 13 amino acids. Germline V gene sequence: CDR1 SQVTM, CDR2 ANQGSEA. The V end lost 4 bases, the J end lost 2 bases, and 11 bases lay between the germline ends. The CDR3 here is CSVARTAQETQYF. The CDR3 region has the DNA TGCAGCGTTGCCAGGACAGCTCAAGAGACCCAGTACTTC.

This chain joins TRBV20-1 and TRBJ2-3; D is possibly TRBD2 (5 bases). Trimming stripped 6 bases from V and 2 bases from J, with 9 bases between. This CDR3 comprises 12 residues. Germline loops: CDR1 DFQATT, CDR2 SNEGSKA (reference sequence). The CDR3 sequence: CSALRDTDTQYF. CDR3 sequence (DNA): TGCAGTGCCTTGAGGGACACAGATACGCAGTATTTT.

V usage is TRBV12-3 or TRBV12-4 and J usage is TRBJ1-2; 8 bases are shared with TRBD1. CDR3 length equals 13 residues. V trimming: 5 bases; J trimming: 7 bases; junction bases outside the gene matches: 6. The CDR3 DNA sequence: TGTGCCAGCAGTAAGCAGGGGGCAGGTGGCTACACCTTC. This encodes CASSKQGAGGYTF.

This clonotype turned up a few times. The CDR3 protein is CASSLGAGATDTQYF. DNA for the CDR3: TGCGCCAGCAGCTTGGGGGCGGGAGCCACAGATACGCAGTATTTT. This chain connects TRBV4-1 to TRBJ2-3; D is perhaps TRBD2 (7 bases). V dropped 5 bases and J dropped 2 bases, with 14 bases sitting between them. Germline CDR1 MGHRA, CDR2 YSYEKL. CDR3 length: 15 amino acids.

This CDR3 reads CASSLEGERGQDQPQHF. The DNA for the CDR3 is TGTGCCAGCAGCTTAGAGGGAGAGAGGGGGCAGGATCAGCCCCAGCATTTT. The chain carries TRBV7-8 and TRBJ1-5, with 7 bases fitting TRBD1. Losses at the gene ends were 1 base for V and 5 bases for J; bases not matched to a gene: 11. This CDR3 contains 17 residues. Germline V gene data show CDR1 as SGHVS and CDR2 as FQNEAQ.

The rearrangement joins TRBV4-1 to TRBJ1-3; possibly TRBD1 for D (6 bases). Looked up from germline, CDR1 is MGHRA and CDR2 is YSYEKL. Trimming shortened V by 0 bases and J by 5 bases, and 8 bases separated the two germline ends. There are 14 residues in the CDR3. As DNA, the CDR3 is TGCGCCAGCAGCCAAGACAGGGGCAGAAACACCATATATTTT. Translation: CASSQDRGRNTIYF.

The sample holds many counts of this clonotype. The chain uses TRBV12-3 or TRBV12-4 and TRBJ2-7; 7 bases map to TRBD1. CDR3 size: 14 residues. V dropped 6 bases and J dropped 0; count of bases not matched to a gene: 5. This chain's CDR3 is CASSPGQVSYEQYF. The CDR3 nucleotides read TGTGCCAGCAGCCCAGGACAGGTCTCCTACGAGCAGTACTTC.

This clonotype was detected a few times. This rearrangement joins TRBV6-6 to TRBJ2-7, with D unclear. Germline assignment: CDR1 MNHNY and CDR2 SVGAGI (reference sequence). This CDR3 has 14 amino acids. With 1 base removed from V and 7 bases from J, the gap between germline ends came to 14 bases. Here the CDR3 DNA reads TGTGCCAGCAGTTACTTGAGCAGAGACAATGAGCAGTACTTC. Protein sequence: CASSYLSRDNEQYF.

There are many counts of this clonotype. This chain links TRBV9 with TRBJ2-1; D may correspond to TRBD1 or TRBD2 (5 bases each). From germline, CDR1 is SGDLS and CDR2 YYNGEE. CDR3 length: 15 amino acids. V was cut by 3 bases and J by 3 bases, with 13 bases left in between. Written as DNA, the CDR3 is TGTGCCAGCAGCGCCACGGGACGGAACTACAATGAGCAGTTCTTC. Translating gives CASSATGRNYNEQFF.

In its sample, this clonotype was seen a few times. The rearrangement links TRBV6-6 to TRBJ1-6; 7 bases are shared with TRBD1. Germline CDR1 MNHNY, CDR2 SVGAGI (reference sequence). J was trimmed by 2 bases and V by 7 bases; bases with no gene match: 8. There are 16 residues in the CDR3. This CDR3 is CASKGGGNAYNSPLHF. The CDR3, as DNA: TGTGCCAGCAAAGGAGGGGGCAATGCCTATAATTCACCCCTCCACTTT.

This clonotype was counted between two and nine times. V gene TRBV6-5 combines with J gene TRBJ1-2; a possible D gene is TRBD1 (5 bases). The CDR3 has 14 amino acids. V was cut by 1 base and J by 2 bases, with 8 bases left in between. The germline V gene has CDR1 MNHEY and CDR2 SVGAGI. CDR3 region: CASSYWQGNYGYTF. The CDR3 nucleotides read TGTGCCAGCAGTTACTGGCAGGGCAACTATGGCTACACCTTC.

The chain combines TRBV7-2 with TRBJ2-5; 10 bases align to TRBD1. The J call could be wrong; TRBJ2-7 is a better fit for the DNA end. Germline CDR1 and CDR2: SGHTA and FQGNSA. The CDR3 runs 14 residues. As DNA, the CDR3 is TGTGCCAGCAGCCTAAGGACAGGGGGTCGCGAGCAGTACTTC. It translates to CASSLRTGGREQYF.

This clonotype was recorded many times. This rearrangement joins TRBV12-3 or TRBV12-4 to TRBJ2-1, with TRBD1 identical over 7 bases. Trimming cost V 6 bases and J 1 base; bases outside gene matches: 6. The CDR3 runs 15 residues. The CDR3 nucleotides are TGTGCCAGCAGCCGGACAGGCCGATCCTACAATGAGCAGTTCTTC. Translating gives CASSRTGRSYNEQFF.

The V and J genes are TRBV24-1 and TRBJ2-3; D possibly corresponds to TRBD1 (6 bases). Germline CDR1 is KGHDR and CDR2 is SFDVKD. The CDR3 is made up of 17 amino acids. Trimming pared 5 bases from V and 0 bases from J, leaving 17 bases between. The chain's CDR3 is CATSGTTRTASTDTQYF. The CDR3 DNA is TGTGCCACCAGTGGAACGACCAGGACAGCTAGCACAGATACGCAGTATTTT.

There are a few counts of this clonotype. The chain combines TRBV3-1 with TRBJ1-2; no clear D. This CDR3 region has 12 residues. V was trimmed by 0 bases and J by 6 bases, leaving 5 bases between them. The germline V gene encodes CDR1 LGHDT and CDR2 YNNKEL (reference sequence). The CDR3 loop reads CASSQDPHGYTF. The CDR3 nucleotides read TGTGCCAGCAGCCAAGATCCCCATGGCTACACCTTC.

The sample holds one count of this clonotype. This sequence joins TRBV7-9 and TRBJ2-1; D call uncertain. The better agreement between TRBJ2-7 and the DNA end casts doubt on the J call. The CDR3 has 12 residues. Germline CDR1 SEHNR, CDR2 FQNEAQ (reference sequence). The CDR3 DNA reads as TGTGCCAGCAGCCTCCAGTACAATGAGCAGTACTTC. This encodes CASSLQYNEQYF.

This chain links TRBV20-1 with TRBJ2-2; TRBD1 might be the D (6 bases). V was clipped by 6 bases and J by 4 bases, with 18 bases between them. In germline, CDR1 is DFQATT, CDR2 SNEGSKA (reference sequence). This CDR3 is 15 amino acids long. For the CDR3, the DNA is TGCAGTGCACAGACCCCAGGGGTCGGCACCGGGGAGCTGTTTTTT. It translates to CSAQTPGVGTGELFF.

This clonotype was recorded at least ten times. The CDR3 protein is CAISEYRDTDTQYF. In DNA, the CDR3 is TGTGCCATCAGTGAATACCGCGACACAGATACGCAGTATTTT. This chain uses TRBV10-3 with TRBJ2-3; D remains ambiguous. CDR3 length equals 14 residues. Germline CDR1 and CDR2: ENHRY and SYGVKD. V lost 3 bases and J lost 2, with 9 bases in between.

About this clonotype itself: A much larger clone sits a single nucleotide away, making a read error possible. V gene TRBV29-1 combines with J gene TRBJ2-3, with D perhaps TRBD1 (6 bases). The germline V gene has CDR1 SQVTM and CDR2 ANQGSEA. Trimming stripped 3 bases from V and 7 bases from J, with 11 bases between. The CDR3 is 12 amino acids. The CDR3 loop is CSVDQGTYTQYF. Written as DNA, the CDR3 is TGCAGCGTTGACCAGGGGACATATACGCAGTATTTT.

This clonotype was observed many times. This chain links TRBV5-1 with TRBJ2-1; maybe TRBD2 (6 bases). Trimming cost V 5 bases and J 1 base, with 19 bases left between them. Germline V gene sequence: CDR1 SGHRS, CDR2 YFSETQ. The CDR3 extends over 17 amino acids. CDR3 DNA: TGCGCCAGCAGTTCGGACCCCTGGCGGGGATCCTACAATGAGCAGTTCTTC. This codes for CASSSDPWRGSYNEQFF.

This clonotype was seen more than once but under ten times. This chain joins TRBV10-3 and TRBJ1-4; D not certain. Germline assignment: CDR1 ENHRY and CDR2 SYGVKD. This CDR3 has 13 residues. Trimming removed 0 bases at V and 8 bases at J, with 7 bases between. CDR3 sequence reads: CAISESAREKLFF. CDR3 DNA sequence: TGTGCCATCAGTGAGTCCGCTCGCGAAAAACTGTTTTTT.

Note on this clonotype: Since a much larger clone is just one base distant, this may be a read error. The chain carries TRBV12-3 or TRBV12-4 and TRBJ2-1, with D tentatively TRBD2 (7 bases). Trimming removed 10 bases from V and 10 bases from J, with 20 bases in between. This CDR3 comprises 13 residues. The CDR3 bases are TGTGCCACCCGTCCGGGGGGCTCCTACGAGCAGTTCTTC. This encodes CATRPGGSYEQFF.

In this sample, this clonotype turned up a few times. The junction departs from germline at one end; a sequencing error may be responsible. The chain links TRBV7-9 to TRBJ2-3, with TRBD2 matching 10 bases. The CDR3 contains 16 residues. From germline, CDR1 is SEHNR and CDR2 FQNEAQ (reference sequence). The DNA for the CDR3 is TGTGCCAGCAGCACCTATAGCGGGGGGTTCACAGATGCGCAGTATTTT. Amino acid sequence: CASSTYSGGFTDAQYF.

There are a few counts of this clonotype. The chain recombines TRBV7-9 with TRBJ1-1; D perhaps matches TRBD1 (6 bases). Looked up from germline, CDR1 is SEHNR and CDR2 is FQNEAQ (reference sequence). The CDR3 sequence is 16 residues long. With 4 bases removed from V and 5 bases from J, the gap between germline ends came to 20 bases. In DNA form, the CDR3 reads TGTGCCAGCAGCTCGTCCCCGGGACAATTGGATACTGAAGCTTTCTTT. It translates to CASSSSPGQLDTEAFF.